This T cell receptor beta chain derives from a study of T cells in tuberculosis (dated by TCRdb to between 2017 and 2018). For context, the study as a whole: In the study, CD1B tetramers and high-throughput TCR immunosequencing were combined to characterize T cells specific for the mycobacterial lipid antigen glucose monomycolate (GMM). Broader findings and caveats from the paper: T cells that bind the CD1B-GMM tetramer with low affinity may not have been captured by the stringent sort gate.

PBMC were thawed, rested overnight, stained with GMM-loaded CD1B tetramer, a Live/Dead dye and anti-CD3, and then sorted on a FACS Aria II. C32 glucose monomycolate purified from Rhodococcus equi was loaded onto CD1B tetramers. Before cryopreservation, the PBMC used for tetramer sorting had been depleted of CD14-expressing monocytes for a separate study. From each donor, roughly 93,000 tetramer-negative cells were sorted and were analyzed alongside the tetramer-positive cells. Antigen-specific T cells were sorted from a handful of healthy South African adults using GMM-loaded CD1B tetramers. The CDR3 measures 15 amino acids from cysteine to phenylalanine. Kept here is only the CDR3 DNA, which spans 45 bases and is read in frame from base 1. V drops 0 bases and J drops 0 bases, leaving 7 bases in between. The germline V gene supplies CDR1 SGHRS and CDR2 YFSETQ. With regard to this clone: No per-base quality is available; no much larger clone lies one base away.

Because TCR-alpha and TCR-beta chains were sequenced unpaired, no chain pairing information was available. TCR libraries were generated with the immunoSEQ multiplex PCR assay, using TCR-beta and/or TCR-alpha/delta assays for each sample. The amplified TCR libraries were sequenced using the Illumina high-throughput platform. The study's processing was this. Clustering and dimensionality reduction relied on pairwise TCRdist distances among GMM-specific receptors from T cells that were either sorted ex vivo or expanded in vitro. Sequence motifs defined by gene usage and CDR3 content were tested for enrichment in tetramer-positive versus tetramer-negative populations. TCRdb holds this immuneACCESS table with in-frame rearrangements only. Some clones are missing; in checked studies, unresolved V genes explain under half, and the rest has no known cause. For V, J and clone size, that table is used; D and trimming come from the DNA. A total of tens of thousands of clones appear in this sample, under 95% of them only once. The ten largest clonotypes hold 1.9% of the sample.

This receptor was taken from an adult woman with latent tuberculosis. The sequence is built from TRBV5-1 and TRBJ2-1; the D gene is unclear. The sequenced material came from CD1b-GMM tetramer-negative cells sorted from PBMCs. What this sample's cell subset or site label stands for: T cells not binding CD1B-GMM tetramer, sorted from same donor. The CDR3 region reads CASSLATSSYNEQFF. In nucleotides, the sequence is TGCGCCAGCAGCTTGGCCACGAGCTCCTACAATGAGCAGTTCTTC. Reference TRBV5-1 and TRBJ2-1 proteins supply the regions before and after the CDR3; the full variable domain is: KAGVTQTPRYLIKTRGQQVTLSCSPISGHRSVSWYQQTPGQGLQFLFEYFSETQRNKGNFPGRFSGRQFSNSRSEMNVSTLELGDSALYLCASSLATSSYNEQFFGPGTRLTVL.